Listed here is a single T cell receptor (beta chain). Sequence at one end of the junction differs from germline and may be a read error. For TCR beta, libraries came from iRepertoire HTBI primers and Arm-PCR of CDR3 regions. In TCRdb, the multiplex PCR reads were re-called with MiXCR into one record per CDR3 protein. The top ten hold around 11% of the sample, which has 550,000 to 600,000 distinct CDR3 sequences, around 16% seen once. The data originate from a study of regulatory T cells in long-lasting Graves disease. The time point is: newly diagnosed GD, antithyroid drugs for less than 3 months. RNA from PBMCs was the source of the TCR library. The sample also formed part of further work on T cells in Graves' hyperthyroidism and ophthalmopathy. That study reports: Pregnant or lactating patients were excluded, as were those with uncontrolled infection or other autoimmune disease.

This clonotype originated in a man younger than 35 with Graves disease. The sample was peripheral blood mononuclear cells (PBMCs), taken at new diagnosis, from a patient treated with antithyroid drugs.

The CDR3 nucleotides are TGCGCCAGCAGCCAAGATCCGGGGGTCGAGCAGTTCTTC. It encodes CASSQDPGVEQFF. V usage is TRBV5-4 and J usage is TRBJ2-1; TRBD2 is a possible D gene (6 bases). This CDR3 region has 13 residues. CDR1 and CDR2 from the germline V gene are SGHNT and YYREEE (reference sequence).